This T cell receptor (beta chain) was sequenced for a study of shared clonotypes between healthy human individuals. General observations from the study: Generation probabilities were higher for clonotypes shared across all four sorted-subset donors than for unshared ones. Larger estimated richness was generally recorded for naive subsets relative to memory subsets.

CDR1 and CDR2 (germline): SEHNR, FQNEAQ (reference sequence). The CDR3 extends over 16 amino acids. Unmatched junction bases numbered 10, after V lost 5 bases and J lost 3 bases. Several immunoSEQ plates received, in even portions, the genomic DNA of each subset. TCRdb keeps only in-frame clones here, not all; method: immunoSEQ multiplex PCR. The sample lists some 2,100,000 clones, approximately 94% seen once, with approximately 1.7% in the top ten. Terminally differentiated effector memory CD45RA+ cells were excluded by CCR7 positive selection of CD45RO-negative cells. About this clone: The antigen remains undetermined.

The sequenced sample was naive CD8+ T cells from PBMCs. This chain connects TRBV7-9 to TRBJ1-1, with 9 positions matching TRBD1. This TCR was recovered from a man younger than 35 in good health. Some clones in this sample may be carry-over from other donors' samples. CDR3 nucleotides: TGTGCCAGCAGCCCTCACGACAGGGGGAAGGACACTGAAGCTTTCTTT. Its translation is CASSPHDRGKDTEAFF.